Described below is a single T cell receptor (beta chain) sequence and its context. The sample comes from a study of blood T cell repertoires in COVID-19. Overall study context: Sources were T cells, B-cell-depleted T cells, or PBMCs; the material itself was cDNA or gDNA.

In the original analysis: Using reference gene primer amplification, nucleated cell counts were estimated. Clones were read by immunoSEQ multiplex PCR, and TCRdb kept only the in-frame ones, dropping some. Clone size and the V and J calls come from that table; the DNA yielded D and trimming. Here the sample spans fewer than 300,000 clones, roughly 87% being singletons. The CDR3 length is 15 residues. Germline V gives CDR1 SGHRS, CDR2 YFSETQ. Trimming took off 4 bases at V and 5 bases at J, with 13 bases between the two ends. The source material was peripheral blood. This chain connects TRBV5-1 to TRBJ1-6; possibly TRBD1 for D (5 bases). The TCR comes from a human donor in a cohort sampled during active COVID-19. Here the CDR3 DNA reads TGCGCCAGCAGCCCAGGGTTAGGGGATAATTCACCCCTCCACTTT. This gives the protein CASSPGLGDNSPLHF.